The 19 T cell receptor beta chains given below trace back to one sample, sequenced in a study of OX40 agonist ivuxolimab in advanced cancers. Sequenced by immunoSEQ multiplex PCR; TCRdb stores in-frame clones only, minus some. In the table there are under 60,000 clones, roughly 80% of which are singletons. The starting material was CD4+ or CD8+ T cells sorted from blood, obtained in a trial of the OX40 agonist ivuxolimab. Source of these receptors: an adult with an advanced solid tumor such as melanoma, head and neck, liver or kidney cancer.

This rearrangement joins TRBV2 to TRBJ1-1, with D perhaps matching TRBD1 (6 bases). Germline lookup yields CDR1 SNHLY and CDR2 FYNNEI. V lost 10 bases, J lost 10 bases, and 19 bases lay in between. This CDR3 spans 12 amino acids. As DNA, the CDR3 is TGTGCCACCCTAAGGTTTGGGACAACAGCTTTCTTT. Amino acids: CATLRFGTTAFF.

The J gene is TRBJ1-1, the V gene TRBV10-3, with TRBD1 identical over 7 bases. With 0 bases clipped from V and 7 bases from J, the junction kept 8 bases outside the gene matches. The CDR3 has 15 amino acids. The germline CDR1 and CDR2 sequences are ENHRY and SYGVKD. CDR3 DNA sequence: TGTGCCATCAGTGAGTCCGGGTCACAGGGGAATGAAGCTTTCTTT. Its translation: CAISESGSQGNEAFF.

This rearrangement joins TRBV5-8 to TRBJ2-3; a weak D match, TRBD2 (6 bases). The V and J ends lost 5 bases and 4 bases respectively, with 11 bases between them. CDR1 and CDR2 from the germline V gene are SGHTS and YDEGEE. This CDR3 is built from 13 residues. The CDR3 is CASRPSGADTQYF. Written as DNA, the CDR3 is TGTGCCAGCAGACCCTCGGGGGCAGATACGCAGTATTTT.

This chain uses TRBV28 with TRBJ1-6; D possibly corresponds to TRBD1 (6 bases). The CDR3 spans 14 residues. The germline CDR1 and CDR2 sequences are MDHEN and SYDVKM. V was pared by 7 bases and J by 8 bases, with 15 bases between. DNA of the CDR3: TGTGCCAGCAACCCCGGGACAAACTATTCACCCCTCCACTTT. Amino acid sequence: CASNPGTNYSPLHF.

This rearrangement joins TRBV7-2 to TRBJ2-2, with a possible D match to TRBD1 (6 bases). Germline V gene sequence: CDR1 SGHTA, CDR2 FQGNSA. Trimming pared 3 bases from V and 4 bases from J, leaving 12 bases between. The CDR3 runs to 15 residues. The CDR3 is CASSLGGGPTGELFF. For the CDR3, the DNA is TGTGCCAGCAGCTTGGGTGGGGGCCCCACCGGGGAGCTGTTTTTT.

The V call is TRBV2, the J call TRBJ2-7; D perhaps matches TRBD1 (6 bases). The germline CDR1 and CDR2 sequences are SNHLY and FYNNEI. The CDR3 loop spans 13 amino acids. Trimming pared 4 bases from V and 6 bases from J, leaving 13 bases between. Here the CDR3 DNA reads TGTGCCAGCAGTGGGTCAGGGGAGCGCGAGCAGTACTTC. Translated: CASSGSGEREQYF.

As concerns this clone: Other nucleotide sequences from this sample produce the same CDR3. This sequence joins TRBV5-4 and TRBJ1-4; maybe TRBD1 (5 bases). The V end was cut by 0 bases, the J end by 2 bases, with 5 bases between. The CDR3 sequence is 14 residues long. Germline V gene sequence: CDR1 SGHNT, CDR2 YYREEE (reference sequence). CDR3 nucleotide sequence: TGTGCCAGCAGCTTGGGACAGACTAATGAAAAACTGTTTTTT. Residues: CASSLGQTNEKLFF.

The CDR3 reads CASSLESGTSTDTQYF. The CDR3 nucleotides read TGCGCCAGCAGCTTGGAATCTGGAACTAGCACAGATACGCAGTATTTT. The chain couples TRBV5-1 to TRBJ2-3; D is undetermined. The CDR3 runs 16 residues. Germline V gene lookup returns CDR1 SGHRS and CDR2 YFSETQ. Trimming took off 0 bases at V and 0 bases at J, with 11 bases between the two ends.

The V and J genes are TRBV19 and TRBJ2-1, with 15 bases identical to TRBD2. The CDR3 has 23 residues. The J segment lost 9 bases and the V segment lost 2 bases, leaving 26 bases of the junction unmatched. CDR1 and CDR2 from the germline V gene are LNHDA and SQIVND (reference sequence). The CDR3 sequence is CASSISPPAAGLGLAGGQSEQFF. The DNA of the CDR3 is TGTGCCAGTAGTATATCGCCGCCGGCCGCCGGCCTCGGACTAGCGGGGGGGCAAAGTGAGCAGTTCTTC.

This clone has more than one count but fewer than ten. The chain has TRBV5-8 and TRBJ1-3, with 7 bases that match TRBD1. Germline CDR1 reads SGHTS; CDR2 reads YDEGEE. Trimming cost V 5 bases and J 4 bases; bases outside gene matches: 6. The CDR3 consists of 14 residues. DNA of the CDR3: TGTGCCAGCAGGCAGACAGGGACCGGAAACACCATATATTTT. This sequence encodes CASRQTGTGNTIYF.

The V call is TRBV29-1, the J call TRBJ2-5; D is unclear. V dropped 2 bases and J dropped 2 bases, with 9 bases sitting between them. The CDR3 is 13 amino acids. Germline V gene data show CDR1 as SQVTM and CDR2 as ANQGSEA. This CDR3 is CSVESRFQETQYF. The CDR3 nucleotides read TGCAGCGTTGAATCCCGGTTTCAAGAGACCCAGTACTTC.

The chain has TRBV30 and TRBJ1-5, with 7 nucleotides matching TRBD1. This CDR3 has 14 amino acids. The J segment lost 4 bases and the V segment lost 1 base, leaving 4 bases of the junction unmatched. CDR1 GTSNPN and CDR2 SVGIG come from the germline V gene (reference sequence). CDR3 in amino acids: CAWSALQGNQPQHF. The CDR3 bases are TGTGCCTGGAGTGCCTTACAGGGGAATCAGCCCCAGCATTTT.

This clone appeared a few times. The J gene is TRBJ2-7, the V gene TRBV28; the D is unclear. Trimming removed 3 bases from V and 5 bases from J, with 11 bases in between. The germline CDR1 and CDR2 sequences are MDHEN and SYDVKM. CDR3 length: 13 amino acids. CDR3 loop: CASSLATLDEQYF. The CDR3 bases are TGTGCCAGCAGTTTGGCCACCCTTGACGAGCAGTACTTC.

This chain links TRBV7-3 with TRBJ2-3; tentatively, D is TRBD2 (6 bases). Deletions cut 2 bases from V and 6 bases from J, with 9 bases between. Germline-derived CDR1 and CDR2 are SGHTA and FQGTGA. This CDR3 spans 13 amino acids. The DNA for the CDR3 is TGTGCCAGCAGCTTATATGGGGGGGATACGCAGTATTTT. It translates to CASSLYGGDTQYF. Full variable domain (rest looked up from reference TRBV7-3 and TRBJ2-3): GAGVSQTPSNKVTEKGKYVELRCDPISGHTALYWYRQSLGQGPEFLIYFQGTGAADDSGLPNDRFFAVRPEGSVSTLKIQRTERGDSAVYLCASSLYGGDTQYFGPGTRLTVL.

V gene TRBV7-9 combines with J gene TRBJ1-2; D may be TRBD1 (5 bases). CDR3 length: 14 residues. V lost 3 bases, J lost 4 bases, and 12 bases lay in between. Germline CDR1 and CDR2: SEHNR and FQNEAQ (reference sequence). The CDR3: CASSLGSGRYGYTF. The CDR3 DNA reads TGTGCCAGCAGCTTGGGATCAGGGCGCTATGGCTACACCTTC.

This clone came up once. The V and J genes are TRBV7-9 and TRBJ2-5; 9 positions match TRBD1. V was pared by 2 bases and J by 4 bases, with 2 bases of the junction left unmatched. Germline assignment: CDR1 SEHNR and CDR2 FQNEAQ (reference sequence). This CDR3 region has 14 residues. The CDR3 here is CASSLTGGAETQYF. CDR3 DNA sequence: TGTGCCAGCAGCTTAACAGGGGGCGCAGAGACCCAGTACTTC.

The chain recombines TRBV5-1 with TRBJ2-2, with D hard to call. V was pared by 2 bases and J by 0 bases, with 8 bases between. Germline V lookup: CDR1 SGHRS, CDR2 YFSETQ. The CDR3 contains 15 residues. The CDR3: CASSFLDPNTGELFF. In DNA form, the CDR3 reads TGCGCCAGCAGCTTCCTAGATCCGAACACCGGGGAGCTGTTTTTT.

The CDR3 nucleotides read TGTGCCAGCAGTTACCTAGACAGGGGGTATAACAATGAGCAGTTCTTC. This encodes CASSYLDRGYNNEQFF. The chain combines TRBV6-5 with TRBJ2-1; 9 positions match TRBD1. This CDR3 has 16 residues. Germline V gives CDR1 MNHEY, CDR2 SVGAGI. The V and J ends lost 2 bases and 5 bases, in that order; junction bases with no gene match: 7.

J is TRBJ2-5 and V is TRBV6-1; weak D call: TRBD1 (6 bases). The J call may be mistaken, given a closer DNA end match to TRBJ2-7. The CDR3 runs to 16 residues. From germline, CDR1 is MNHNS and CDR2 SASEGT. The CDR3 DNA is TGTGCCAGCAGTGAAGGTCCCAGCGCAGGGGCCAGCGAGCAGTACTTC. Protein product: CASSEGPSAGASEQYF.